A selection of T cell receptor beta chains follows, all from one sample in a study of blood T cells in healthy people across ages. MiXCR, run by TCRdb on the 5' RACE reads, gives a single entry per CDR3 protein. This table holds 1.4 million or so distinct CDR3 sequences, roughly 43% found once. Sequenced sample: blood. These receptors all stem from a woman aged 18-29 years in good health. CDR3s leave out the opening cysteine and the closing phenylalanine or tryptophan. D genes are given only for firm matches. Clone sizes are given selectively: once, few, many, or a class where the clone is expanded.

CDR3aa,len,abundance,d_gene,v_gene
ASSLPRATYTDTQY,14,NA,NA,TRBV5-1
ASRRPGVGDTEAF,13,NA,NA,TRBV28
ASSVEGTLSTDTQY,14,NA,NA,TRBV9
ASRTSGLYEQY,11,few,TRBD2,TRBV6-6
ASSLLSERWTEAF,13,NA,NA,TRBV5-6
ATSDFGPGRSDTQY,14,NA,NA,TRBV24-1
ASSPTGVEQF,10,few,TRBD1,TRBV12-3/TRBV12-4
ASSRDRVVNTEAF,13,NA,TRBD1,TRBV6-2/TRBV6-3
ASSQDPDSSYGYT,13,NA,NA,TRBV4-3
ASSSFEGARTGELF,14,NA,TRBD1,TRBV18